The 13 T cell receptor beta chains below come from one sample, sequenced in a study of regulatory T cells in long-lasting Graves disease. CDR3-region Arm-PCR and iRepertoire HTBI primers produced the TCR beta libraries. TCRdb re-analysed the multiplex PCR reads in MiXCR, keeping a single row per CDR3 protein. The table has under 250,000 distinct CDR3 sequences, roughly a fifth seen once. The time point here: newly diagnosed GD, antithyroid drugs for less than 3 months. PBMCs were the source of the RNA used for TCR sequencing. These data also featured in a second study, about T cells in Graves' hyperthyroidism and ophthalmopathy.

This specimen consisted of peripheral blood mononuclear cells (PBMCs), obtained at new diagnosis, from a patient treated with antithyroid drugs. All receptors come from a woman in her 30s with Graves disease.

This clonotype occurred many times. The V call is TRBV30, the J call TRBJ1-2, with D tentatively TRBD1 (6 bases). Germline values: CDR1 GTSNPN, CDR2 SVGIG (reference sequence). This CDR3 has 13 amino acids. Trimming stripped 5 bases from V and 7 bases from J, with 17 bases between. CDR3 sequence reads: CAWGVWQGFGYTF. The CDR3 coding sequence is TGTGCCTGGGGGGTGTGGCAGGGGTTTGGCTACACCTTC.

The chain recombines TRBV6-5 with TRBJ1-2; a weak D match, TRBD1 (5 bases). V was cut by 0 bases and J by 8 bases, with 10 bases left in between. CDR1 and CDR2 from the germline V gene are MNHEY and SVGAGI. The CDR3 is 13 amino acids. The CDR3 region is CASSYSREWGYTF. CDR3 coding DNA: TGTGCCAGCAGTTACTCCAGGGAATGGGGCTACACCTTC.

This clonotype has at least ten counts. The V call is TRBV10-2, the J call TRBJ1-1; a weak D match, TRBD1 (5 bases). CDR3 length: 13 residues. Germline-derived CDR1 and CDR2 are WSHSY and SAAADI. CDR3 sequence reads: CVTSGGEYTEAFF. The CDR3 DNA follows: TGCGTAACCTCCGGGGGGGAGTACACTGAAGCTTTCTTT.

This clonotype came up many times. Relative to the germline gene, one junction end is altered; a read error may explain this. This sequence joins TRBV7-7 and TRBJ2-5; D might be TRBD1 (5 bases). The CDR3 is 13 amino acids. Germline V gene data show CDR1 as SSHAT and CDR2 as FNYEAQ (reference sequence). CDR3 nucleotide sequence: TGTGCTAGCAGCTTAGTCAGGGAAGGGACCCAGTACTTC. As protein: CASSLVREGTQYF.

This clonotype was seen at least ten times. The chain links TRBV7-9 to TRBJ1-1; D is ambiguous. From germline, CDR1 is SEHNR and CDR2 FQNEAQ (reference sequence). The V end lost 1 base, the J end lost 9 bases, and 12 bases lay between the germline ends. The length of the CDR3 is 13 residues. The CDR3 region has the DNA TGTGCCAGCAGCTTAGGCCGGGTGGACCAAGCTTTCTTT. It is translated as CASSLGRVDQAFF.

This clonotype was seen only a few times. A far larger clone differs by one base, so this is likely a read error. This rearrangement joins TRBV12-3 or TRBV12-4 to TRBJ1-2; 7 bases agree with TRBD1. V dropped 5 bases and J dropped 8; count of bases not matched to a gene: 14. The CDR3 has 15 residues. This chain's CDR3 is CASSDPTGQMGGYTF. The DNA of the CDR3 is TGTGCCAGCAGTGACCCGACAGGGCAGATGGGCGGCTACACCTTC.

At least ten counts were recorded for this clonotype. V usage is TRBV18 and J usage is TRBJ2-7; a weak D match, TRBD2 (7 bases). The ends were cut back, 4 bases at V and 1 base at J, with 14 bases in the middle. Per germline, CDR1 KGHSH and CDR2 LQKENI. The CDR3 consists of 15 residues. CDR3 coding DNA: TGTGCCAGCTCACAGGGAGGGGGAAGGTCCTACGAGCAGTACTTC. Translation: CASSQGGGRSYEQYF.

This clonotype was seen repeatedly, ten times or more. The J gene is TRBJ1-4, the V gene TRBV9; possibly TRBD1 for D (6 bases). The CDR3 extends over 15 amino acids. Trimming left V 0 bases short and J 5 bases short, with 11 bases between. Germline V CDR1 and CDR2: SGDLS, YYNGEE. For the CDR3, the DNA is TGTGCCAGCAGCGTAGGGGGGACACCGAATGAAAAACTGTTTTTT. Translating it yields CASSVGGTPNEKLFF.

This clonotype turned up a few times. The rearrangement links TRBV5-6 to TRBJ2-1, with no clear D. The CDR3 is made up of 13 amino acids. Germline assignment: CDR1 SGHDT and CDR2 YYEEEE. V was pared by 4 bases and J by 4 bases, with 9 bases between. CDR3 DNA: TGTGCCAGCAGCGACGACACTTACAATGAGCAGTTCTTC. This codes for CASSDDTYNEQFF.

The CDR3 loop is CSAPSGRDDGYTF. For the CDR3, the DNA is TGCAGTGCCCCGAGTGGCAGGGATGATGGCTACACCTTC. The gene calls are TRBV20-1 and TRBJ1-2; D might be TRBD1 (5 bases). The CDR3 loop spans 13 amino acids. V lost 6 bases and J 6 bases, leaving 17 bases between the germline ends. CDR1 and CDR2 from the germline V gene are DFQATT and SNEGSKA (reference sequence).

This clonotype showed up just a few times. V is TRBV7-9 and J is TRBJ2-7, with unresolved D. The CDR3 runs 13 residues. V lost 3 bases to trimming and J lost 0 bases, with 6 bases between them. The germline V gene has CDR1 SEHNR and CDR2 FQNEAQ (reference sequence). For the CDR3, the DNA is TGTGCCAGCAGCTTCGACCACTCCTACGAGCAGTACTTC. Translated: CASSFDHSYEQYF. Together with reference TRBV7-9 and TRBJ2-7, the CDR3 gives the full variable domain: DTGVSQNPRHKITKRGQNVTFRCDPISEHNRLYWYRQTLGQGPEFLTYFQNEAQLEKSRLLSDRFSAERPKGSFSTLEIQRTEQGDSAMYLCASSFDHSYEQYFGPGTRLTVT.

This clonotype was found a few times. The chain joins TRBV7-9 to TRBJ1-5; perhaps TRBD1 as D (5 bases). CDR3 length: 12 residues. The germline V gene encodes CDR1 SEHNR and CDR2 FQNEAQ (reference sequence). V lost 6 bases and J 4 bases, leaving 7 bases between the germline ends. CDR3 protein: CASSKGNQPQHF. DNA of the CDR3: TGTGCCAGCAGTAAGGGGAATCAGCCCCAGCATTTT.

At least ten counts were recorded for this clonotype. The chain has TRBV15 and TRBJ1-1; 9 bases map to TRBD1. Germline CDR1 and CDR2: LNHNV and YYDKDF (reference sequence). The CDR3 length is 15 residues. Unmatched junction bases numbered 7, after V lost 8 bases and J lost 0 bases. CDR3 region: CATSLDRGLNTEAFF. As DNA, the CDR3 is TGTGCCACCTCCCTGGACAGGGGTTTGAACACTGAAGCTTTCTTT.